This T cell receptor (beta chain) comes out of a study of cytomegalovirus exposure and HLA in healthy donors. Overall study: From about 200 million T cells, an earlier analysis saw 90 million to 130 million unique TCR beta sequences. From HLA-typed donors, an early data release held tens of millions of unique TCRs.

Whole-study findings and limits: At a 0.05 false discovery rate, a later analysis found 18,000 or so TCR beta sequences to be associated with HLA alleles. The study had only CMV serostatus as immune exposure information.

As to this clone: No antigen is known for it.

60 Vbeta and 13 Jbeta primers were used in PCR. Using immunoSEQ multiplex PCR, the repertoire was profiled, and TCRdb retains in-frame clones only, with some absent. The data hold over 200,000 clones, with more than 60% observed a single time. There are 13 residues in the CDR3. V was clipped by 6 bases and J by 5 bases; unmatched bases: 5. Germline V gene lookup returns CDR1 MNHNS and CDR2 SASEGT. This TCR derives from a woman in her twenties or thirties in good health and CMV-seronegative. The sequencing sample was made of PBMCs. This chain joins TRBV6-1 and TRBJ2-7; 9 nucleotides agree with TRBD2. For the CDR3, the DNA is TGTGCCAGCAGGAGTAGCGGGAGAGACGAGCAGTACTTC. It codes for CASRSSGRDEQYF.